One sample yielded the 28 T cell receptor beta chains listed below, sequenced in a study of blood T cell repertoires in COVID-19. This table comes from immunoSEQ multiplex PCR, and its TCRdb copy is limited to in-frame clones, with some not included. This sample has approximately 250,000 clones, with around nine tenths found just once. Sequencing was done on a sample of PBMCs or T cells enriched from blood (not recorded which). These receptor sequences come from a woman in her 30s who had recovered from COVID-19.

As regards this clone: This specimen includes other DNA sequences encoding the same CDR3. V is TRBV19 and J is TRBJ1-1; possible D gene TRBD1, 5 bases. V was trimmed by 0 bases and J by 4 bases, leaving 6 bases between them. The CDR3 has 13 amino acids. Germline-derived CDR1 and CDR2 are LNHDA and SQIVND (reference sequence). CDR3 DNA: TGTGCCAGTAGTATAGAGGGGGGCACTGAAGCTTTCTTT. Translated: CASSIEGGTEAFF.

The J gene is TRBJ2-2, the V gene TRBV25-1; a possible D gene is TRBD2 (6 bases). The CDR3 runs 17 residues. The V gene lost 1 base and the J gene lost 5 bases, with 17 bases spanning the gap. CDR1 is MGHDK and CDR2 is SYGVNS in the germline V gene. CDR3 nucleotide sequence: TGTGCCAGCAGTGAATTCGGCCAACGCGGGGAGACCGGGGAGCTGTTTTTT. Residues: CASSEFGQRGETGELFF.

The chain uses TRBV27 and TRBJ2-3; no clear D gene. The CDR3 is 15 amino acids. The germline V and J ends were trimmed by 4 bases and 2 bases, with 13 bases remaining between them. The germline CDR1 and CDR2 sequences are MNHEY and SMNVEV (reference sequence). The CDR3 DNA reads TGTGCCAGCAGTTCCCTAGGTCCTCTCACAGATACGCAGTATTTT. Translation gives CASSSLGPLTDTQYF.

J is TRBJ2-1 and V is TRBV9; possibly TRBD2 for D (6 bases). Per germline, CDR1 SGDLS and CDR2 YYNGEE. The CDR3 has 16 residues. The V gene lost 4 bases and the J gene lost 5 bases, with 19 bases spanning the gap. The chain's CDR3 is CASSPPLAEYNNEQFF. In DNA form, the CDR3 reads TGTGCCAGCAGCCCCCCATTAGCGGAGTACAACAATGAGCAGTTCTTC.

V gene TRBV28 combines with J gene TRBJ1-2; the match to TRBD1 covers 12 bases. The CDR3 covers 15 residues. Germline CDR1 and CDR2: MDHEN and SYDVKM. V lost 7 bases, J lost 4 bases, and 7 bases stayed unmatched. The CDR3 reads CASNSGTGGIYGYTF. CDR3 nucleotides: TGTGCCAGCAACTCCGGGACAGGGGGCATCTATGGCTACACCTTC.

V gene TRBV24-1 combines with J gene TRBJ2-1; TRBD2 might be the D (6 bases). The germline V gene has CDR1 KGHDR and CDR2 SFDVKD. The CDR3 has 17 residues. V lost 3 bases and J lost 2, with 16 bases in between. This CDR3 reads CATSDPGDLRTYNEQFF. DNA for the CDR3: TGTGCCACCAGTGATCCGGGGGACCTCCGGACCTACAATGAGCAGTTCTTC.

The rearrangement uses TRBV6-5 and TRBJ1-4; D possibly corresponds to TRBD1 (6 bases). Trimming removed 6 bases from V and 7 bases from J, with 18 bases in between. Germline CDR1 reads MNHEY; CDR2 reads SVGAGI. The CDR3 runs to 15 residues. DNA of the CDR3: TGTGCCAGCAGACTCCGCGGGGGGCTGAGTGAAAAACTGTTTTTT. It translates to CASRLRGGLSEKLFF.

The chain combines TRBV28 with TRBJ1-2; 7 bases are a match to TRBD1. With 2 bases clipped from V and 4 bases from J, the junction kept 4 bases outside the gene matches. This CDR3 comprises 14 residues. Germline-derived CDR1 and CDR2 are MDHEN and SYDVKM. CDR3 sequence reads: CASSLPPGGYGYTF. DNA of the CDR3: TGTGCCAGCAGTTTACCTCCAGGGGGCTATGGCTACACCTTC.

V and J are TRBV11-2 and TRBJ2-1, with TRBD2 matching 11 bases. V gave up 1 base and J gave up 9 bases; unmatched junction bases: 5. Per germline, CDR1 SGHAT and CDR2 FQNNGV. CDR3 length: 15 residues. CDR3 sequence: CASSLAGTSGGEQFF. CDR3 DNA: TGTGCCAGCAGCTTAGCTGGGACTAGCGGCGGTGAGCAGTTCTTC.

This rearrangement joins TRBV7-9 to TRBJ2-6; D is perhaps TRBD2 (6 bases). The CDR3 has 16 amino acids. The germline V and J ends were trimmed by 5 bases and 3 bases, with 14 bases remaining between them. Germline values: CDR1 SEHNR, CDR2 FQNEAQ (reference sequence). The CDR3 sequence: CASSPKAGGGANVLTF. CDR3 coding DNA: TGTGCCAGCAGCCCCAAAGCGGGTGGTGGGGCCAACGTCCTGACTTTC.

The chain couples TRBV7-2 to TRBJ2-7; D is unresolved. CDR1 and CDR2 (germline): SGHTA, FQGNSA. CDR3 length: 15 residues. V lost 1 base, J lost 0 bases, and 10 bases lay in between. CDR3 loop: CASSLGNSNSYEQYF. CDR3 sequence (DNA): TGTGCCAGCAGCTTAGGAAACTCGAACTCCTACGAGCAGTACTTC.

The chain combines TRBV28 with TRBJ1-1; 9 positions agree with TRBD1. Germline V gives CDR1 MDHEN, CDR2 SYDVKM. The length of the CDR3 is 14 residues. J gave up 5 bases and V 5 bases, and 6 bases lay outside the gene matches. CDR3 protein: CASSGGQGRTEAFF. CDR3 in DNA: TGTGCCAGCAGTGGGGGACAGGGTAGGACTGAAGCTTTCTTT. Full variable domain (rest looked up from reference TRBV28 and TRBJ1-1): DVKVTQSSRYLVKRTGEKVFLECVQDMDHENMFWYRQDPGLGLRLIYFSYDVKMKEKGDIPEGYSVSREKKERFSLILESASTNQTSMYLCASSGGQGRTEAFFGQGTRLTVV.

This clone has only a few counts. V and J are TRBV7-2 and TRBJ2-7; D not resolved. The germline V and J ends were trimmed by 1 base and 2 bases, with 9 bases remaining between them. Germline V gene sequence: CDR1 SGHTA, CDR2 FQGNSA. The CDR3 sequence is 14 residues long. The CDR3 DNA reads TGTGCCAGCAGCTTAGAAACTACCGCCTACGAGCAGTACTTC. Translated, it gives CASSLETTAYEQYF.

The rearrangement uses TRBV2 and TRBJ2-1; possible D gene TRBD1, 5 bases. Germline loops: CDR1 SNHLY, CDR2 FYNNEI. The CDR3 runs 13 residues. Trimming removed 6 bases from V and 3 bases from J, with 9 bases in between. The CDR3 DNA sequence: TGTGCCAGCAGCACAGGCCTCTACAATGAGCAGTTCTTC. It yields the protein CASSTGLYNEQFF. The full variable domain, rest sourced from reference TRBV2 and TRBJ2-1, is EPEVTQTPSHQVTQMGQEVILRCVPISNHLYFYWYRQILGQKVEFLVSFYNNEISEKSEIFDDQFSVERPDGSNFTLKIRSTKLEDSAMYFCASSTGLYNEQFFGPGTRLTVL.

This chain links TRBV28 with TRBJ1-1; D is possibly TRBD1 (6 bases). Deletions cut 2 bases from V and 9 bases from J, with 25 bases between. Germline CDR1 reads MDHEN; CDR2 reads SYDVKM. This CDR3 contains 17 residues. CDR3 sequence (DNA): TGTGCCAGCAGTTTAAGGAAGCGGGGGCTTTTGTACTTCCAAGCTTTCTTT. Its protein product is CASSLRKRGLLYFQAFF.

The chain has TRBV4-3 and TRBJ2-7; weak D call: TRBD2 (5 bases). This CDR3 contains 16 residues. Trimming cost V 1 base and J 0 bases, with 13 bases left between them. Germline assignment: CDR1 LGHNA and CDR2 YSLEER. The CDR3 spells CASSQAIASSSYEQYF. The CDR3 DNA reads TGCGCCAGCAGCCAAGCCATAGCGTCCAGCTCCTACGAGCAGTACTTC.

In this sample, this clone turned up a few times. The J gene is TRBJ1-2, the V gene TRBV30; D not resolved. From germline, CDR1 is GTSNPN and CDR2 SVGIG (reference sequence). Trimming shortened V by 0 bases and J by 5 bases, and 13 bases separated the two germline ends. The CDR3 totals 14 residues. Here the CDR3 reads CAWSVIISSYGYTF. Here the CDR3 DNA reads TGTGCCTGGAGTGTAATAATCTCGTCGTATGGCTACACCTTC.

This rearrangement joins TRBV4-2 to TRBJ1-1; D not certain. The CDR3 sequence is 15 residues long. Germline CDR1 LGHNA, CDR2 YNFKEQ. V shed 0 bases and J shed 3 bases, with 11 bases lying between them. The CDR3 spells CASSQDLMGHTEAFF. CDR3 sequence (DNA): TGTGCCAGCAGCCAAGATCTTATGGGCCACACTGAAGCTTTCTTT.

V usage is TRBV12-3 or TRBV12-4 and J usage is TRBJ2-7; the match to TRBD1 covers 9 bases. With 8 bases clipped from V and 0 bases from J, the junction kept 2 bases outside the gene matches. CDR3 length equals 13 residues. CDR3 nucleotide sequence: TGTGCCAGCGGACAGGGGAGCTCCTACGAGCAGTACTTC. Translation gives CASGQGSSYEQYF.

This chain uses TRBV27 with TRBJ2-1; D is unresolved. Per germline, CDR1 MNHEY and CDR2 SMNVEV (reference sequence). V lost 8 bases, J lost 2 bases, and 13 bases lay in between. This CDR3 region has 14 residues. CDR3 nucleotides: TGTGCCAGCTCCCCTTTGGGCACCTACAATGAGCAGTTCTTC. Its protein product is CASSPLGTYNEQFF.

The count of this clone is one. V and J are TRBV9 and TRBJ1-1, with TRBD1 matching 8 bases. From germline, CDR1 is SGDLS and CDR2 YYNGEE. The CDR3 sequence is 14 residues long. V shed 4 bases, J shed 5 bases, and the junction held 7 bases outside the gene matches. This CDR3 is CASSLQGAGTEAFF. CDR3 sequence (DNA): TGTGCCAGCAGCCTCCAGGGGGCAGGGACTGAAGCTTTCTTT.

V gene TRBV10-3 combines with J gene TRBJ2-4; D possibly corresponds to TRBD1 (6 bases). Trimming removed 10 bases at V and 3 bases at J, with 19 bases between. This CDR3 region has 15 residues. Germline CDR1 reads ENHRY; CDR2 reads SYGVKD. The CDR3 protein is CATGSQGLGKNIQYF. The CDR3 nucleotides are TGTGCCACAGGCTCACAGGGTCTCGGCAAAAACATTCAGTACTTC.

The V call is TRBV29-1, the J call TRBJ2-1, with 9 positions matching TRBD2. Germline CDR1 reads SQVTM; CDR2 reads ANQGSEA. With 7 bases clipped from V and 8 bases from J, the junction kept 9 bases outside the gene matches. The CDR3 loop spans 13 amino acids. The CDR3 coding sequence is TGCAGCGCCTCCTCCGGGACTAGCTATGAGCAGTTCTTC. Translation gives CSASSGTSYEQFF.

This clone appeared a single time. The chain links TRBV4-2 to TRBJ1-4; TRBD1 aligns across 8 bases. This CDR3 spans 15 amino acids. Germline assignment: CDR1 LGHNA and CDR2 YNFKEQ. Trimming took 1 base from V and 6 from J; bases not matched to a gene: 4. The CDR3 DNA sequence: TGTGCCAGCAGCCAAGCGCAGGGGGCGGATGAAAAACTGTTTTTT. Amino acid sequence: CASSQAQGADEKLFF.

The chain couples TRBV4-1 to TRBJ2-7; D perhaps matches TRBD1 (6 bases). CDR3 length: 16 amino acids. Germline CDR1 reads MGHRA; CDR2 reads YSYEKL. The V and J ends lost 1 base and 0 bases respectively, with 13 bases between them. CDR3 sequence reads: CASSQGTGLVSYEQYF. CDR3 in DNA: TGCGCCAGCAGCCAAGGAACAGGGTTGGTCTCCTACGAGCAGTACTTC.

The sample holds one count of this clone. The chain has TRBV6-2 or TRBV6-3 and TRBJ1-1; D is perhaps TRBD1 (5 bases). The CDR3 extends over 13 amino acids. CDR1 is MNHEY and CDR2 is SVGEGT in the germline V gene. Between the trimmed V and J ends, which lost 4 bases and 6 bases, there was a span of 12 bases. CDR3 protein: CASSLGGIAEAFF. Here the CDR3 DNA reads TGTGCCAGCAGTTTGGGGGGGATTGCTGAAGCTTTCTTT.

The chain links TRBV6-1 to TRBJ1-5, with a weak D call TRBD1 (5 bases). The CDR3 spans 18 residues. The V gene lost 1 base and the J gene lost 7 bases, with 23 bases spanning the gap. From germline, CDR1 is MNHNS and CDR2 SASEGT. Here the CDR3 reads CASSEVGFLGRVTQPQHF. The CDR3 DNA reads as TGTGCCAGCAGTGAAGTTGGGTTTTTAGGCAGGGTGACCCAGCCCCAGCATTTT.

CDR3 sequence (DNA): TGCGCCAGCAGCCAAGATCCAGGGGGCGGTTATGGCTACACCTTC. Translated: CASSQDPGGGYGYTF. The chain is built from TRBV4-3 and TRBJ1-2; TRBD1 matches at 8 bases. From germline, CDR1 is LGHNA and CDR2 YSLEER. CDR3 length: 15 residues. The trim removed 0 bases at V and 5 bases at J, leaving 5 bases unmatched.